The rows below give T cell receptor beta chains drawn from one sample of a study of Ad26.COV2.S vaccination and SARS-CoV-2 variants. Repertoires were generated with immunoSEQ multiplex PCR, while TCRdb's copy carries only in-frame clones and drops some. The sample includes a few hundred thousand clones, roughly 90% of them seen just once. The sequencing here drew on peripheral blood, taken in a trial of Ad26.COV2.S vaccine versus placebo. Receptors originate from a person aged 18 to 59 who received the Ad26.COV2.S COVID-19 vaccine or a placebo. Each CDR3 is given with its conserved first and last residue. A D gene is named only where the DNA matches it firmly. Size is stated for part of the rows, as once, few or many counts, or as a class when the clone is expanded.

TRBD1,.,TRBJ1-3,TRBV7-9,CASRLDRTGNTIYF,TGTGCCAGCAGACTGGACAGGACTGGAAACACCATATATTTT
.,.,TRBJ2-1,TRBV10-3,CAISDLGERNEQFF,TGTGCCATCAGTGACCTAGGGGAACGGAATGAGCAGTTCTTC
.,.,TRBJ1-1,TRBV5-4,CASSTDTTYTEAFF,TGTGCCAGCAGTACCGACACGACCTACACTGAAGCTTTCTTT
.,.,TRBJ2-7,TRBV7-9,CASSPQGASEQYF,TGTGCCAGCAGCCCTCAAGGGGCTTCCGAGCAGTACTTC
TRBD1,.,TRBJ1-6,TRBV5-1,CASSVGQGVNNSPLHF,TGCGCCAGCAGCGTCGGACAGGGAGTAAATAATTCACCCCTCCACTTT
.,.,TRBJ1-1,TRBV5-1,CASSLYQGNTEAFF,TGCGCCAGCAGCTTGTATCAGGGGAACACTGAAGCTTTCTTT
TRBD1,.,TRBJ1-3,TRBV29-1,CSAGTGSGNTIYF,TGCAGCGCTGGGACAGGCTCTGGAAACACCATATATTTT
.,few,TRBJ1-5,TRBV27,CASSTRDQPQHF,TGTGCCAGCAGTACCCGGGATCAGCCCCAGCATTTT
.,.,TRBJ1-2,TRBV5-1,CASRPDRSVPYGYTF,TGCGCCAGCAGACCCGACAGGTCCGTCCCGTATGGCTACACCTTC
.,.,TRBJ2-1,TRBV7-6,CASSPWTAYNEQFF,TGTGCCAGCAGCCCGTGGACAGCCTACAATGAGCAGTTCTTC
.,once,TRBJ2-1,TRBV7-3,CASSLISGRSDEQFF,TGTGCCAGCAGCTTAATTTCAGGGCGGTCAGATGAGCAGTTCTTC
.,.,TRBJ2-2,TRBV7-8,CASSLRQVETGELFF,TGTGCCAGCAGCTTAAGGCAGGTCGAAACCGGGGAGCTGTTTTTT
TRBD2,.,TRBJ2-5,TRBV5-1,CASSTVAGEQETQYF,TGCGCCAGCAGCACCGTAGCGGGGGAGCAAGAGACCCAGTACTTC
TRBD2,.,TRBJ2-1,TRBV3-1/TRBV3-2,CASSHILAGAYNEQFF,TGTGCCAGCAGCCACATCCTAGCGGGGGCGTACAATGAGCAGTTCTTC
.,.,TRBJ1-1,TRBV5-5,CASSFSMGDTEAFF,TGTGCCAGCAGCTTCTCCATGGGGGACACTGAAGCTTTCTTT
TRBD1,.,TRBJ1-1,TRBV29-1,CSGGAGGVTEAFF,TGCAGCGGGGGCGCAGGGGGGGTCACTGAAGCTTTCTTT
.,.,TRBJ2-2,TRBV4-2,CASSLDRQYTGELFF,TGTGCCAGCAGCCTCGACCGACAGTACACCGGGGAGCTGTTTTTT
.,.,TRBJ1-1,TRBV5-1,CASSWPGTNTEAFF,TGCGCCAGCAGCTGGCCAGGGACAAACACTGAAGCTTTCTTT
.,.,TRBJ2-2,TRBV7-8,CASSLGWRNTGELFF,TGTGCCAGCAGCTTAGGTTGGAGGAACACCGGGGAGCTGTTTTTT
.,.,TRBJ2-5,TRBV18,CASSLKGAAGETQYF,TGTGCCAGCTCCCTGAAAGGGGCCGCCGGAGAGACCCAGTACTTC
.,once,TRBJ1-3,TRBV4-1,CASRSPGGNSGNTIYF,TGCGCCAGCAGGAGTCCGGGGGGGAACTCTGGAAACACCATATATTTT
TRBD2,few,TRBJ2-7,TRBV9,CASSVGTSGYEQYF,TGTGCCAGCAGCGTAGGGACTAGCGGCTACGAGCAGTACTTC
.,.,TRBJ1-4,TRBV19,CASSIPGFWEKLFF,TGTGCCAGTAGTATCCCAGGGTTTTGGGAAAAACTGTTTTTT
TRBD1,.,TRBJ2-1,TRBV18,CASSPSGTGSNNEQFF,TGTGCCAGCTCACCATCCGGGACAGGATCTAACAATGAGCAGTTCTTC
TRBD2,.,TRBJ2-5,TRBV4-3,CASSPSSSGETQYF,TGCGCCAGCAGCCCATCTTCTAGCGGGGAGACCCAGTACTTC
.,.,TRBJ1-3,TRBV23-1,CASSGDQKKDTIYF,TGCGCCAGCAGTGGGGACCAGAAGAAGGACACCATATATTTT
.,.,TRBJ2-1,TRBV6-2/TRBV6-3,CASSYEPYTHNEQFF,TGTGCCAGCAGTTACGAGCCTTACACCCACAATGAGCAGTTCTTC
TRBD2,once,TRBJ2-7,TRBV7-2,CASSLEKAGGREQYF,TGTGCCAGCAGCTTAGAGAAAGCGGGGGGGCGTGAGCAGTACTTC
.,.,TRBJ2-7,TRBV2,CASSDRGIRRYEQYF,TGTGCCAGCAGTGATAGGGGCATCAGGAGATACGAGCAGTACTTC
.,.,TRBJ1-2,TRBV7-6,CASSYGGEGTYGYTF,TGTGCCAGCAGCTATGGGGGCGAGGGGACCTATGGCTACACCTTC
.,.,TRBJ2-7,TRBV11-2,CASSLDSGGYEQYF,TGTGCCAGCAGCTTAGATAGTGGGGGGTACGAGCAGTACTTC
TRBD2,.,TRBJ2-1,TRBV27,CASSLGRGGYNEQFF,TGTGCCAGCAGTTTGGGGCGGGGGGGTTACAATGAGCAGTTCTTC
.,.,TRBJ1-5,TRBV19,CASTYSSGDLGQPQHF,TGTGCCAGTACTTACTCGTCGGGAGACTTGGGTCAGCCCCAGCATTTT
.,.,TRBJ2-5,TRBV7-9,CASYHPNGAALGTQYF,TGTGCCAGCTATCACCCAAACGGGGCGGCCTTGGGGACCCAGTACTTC
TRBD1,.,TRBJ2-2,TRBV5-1,CASSPGQGRTGELFF,TGCGCCAGCAGCCCAGGACAGGGAAGGACCGGGGAGCTGTTTTTT
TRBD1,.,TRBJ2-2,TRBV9,CASDRGGNTGELFF,TGTGCCAGCGACAGGGGCGGCAACACCGGGGAGCTGTTTTTT
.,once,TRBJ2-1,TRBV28,CASIQPGEPYNEQFF,TGTGCCAGCATTCAGCCCGGGGAGCCCTACAATGAGCAGTTCTTC
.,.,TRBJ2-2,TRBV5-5,CASSDYKYTGELFF,TGTGCCAGCAGCGATTACAAATACACCGGGGAGCTGTTTTTT
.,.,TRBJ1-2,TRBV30,CAWSTRGGYTF,TGTGCCTGGAGTACAAGGGGGGGCTACACCTTC
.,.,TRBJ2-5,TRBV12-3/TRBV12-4,CASTRGGPETQYF,TGTGCCAGCACTAGAGGGGGACCCGAGACCCAGTACTTC
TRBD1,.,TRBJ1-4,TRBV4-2,CASSQDLTGGGEKLFF,TGTGCCAGCAGCCAAGATCTGACAGGGGGGGGCGAAAAACTGTTTTTT
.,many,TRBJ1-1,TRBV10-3,CAISESGFEAFF,TGTGCCATCAGTGAGTCGGGCTTTGAAGCTTTCTTT
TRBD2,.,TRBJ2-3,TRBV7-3,CASSLNGGAFLDTQYF,TGTGCCAGCAGCTTGAACGGGGGGGCTTTTTTGGATACGCAGTATTTT
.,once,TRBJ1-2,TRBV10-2,CASSESGTNYGYTF,TGCGCCAGCAGTGAGAGCGGCACTAACTATGGCTACACCTTC
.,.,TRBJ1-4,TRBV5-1,CASSLGQNEKLFF,TGCGCCAGCAGCTTGGGCCAGAATGAAAAACTGTTTTTT